This TCR beta chain was identified in a study of blood T cells in healthy people across ages. This CDR3 region has 14 residues. Looked up from germline, CDR1 is MDHEN and CDR2 is SYDVKM. J gave up 1 base and V 8 bases, and 8 bases lay outside the gene matches. It was with a sample-barcoded 5' primer and a J-beta primer mix that a second PCR of roughly 6 to 11 cycles was run. One entry per CDR3 protein results from TCRdb running MiXCR on the 5' RACE reads. The repertoire holds about 800,000 distinct CDR3 sequences, roughly 25% seen once, with under 4.5% in the top ten. These data are also associated with another study on T cells of mothers and their children.

V and J are TRBV28 and TRBJ2-7, with TRBD1 matching 7 bases. The receptor comes from a boy aged 10-17 years in good health. Sequenced input: blood. In DNA form, the CDR3 reads TGTGCCAGCCAAGCCGGGACAGATTCCTACGAGCAGTACTTC. Translating gives CASQAGTDSYEQYF.